This T cell receptor (beta chain) stems from a study of cytomegalovirus exposure and HLA in healthy donors. CDR1 and CDR2 (germline): MDHEN, SYDVKM. This CDR3 has 14 amino acids. The V end lost 4 bases, the J end lost 0 bases, and 10 bases lay between the germline ends. It was with 60 Vbeta and 13 Jbeta primers that the PCR ran. Generated by immunoSEQ multiplex PCR, the TCRdb table keeps only in-frame clones and is missing some. Found here are some 150,000 clones, 70% to 90% of them singletons; the top ten hold roughly 2.3%. Findings of the study overall: Fewer N-insertions than the approximately 700-donor mean were reportedly shown by an Asian-associated ancestry cluster in a later analysis. Apart from CMV serostatus, no immune exposure information was available.

As regards this clone: What it binds is unknown.

The sample taken for sequencing was PBMCs. The chain employs TRBV28 and TRBJ2-7; weak D call: TRBD2 (5 bases). This receptor was obtained from a woman aged 18 to 35 in good health and CMV-seronegative. CDR3 protein: CASSWRGHSYEQYF. CDR3 bases: TGTGCCAGCAGTTGGCGAGGGCACTCCTACGAGCAGTACTTC. The whole variable domain, remainder taken from reference TRBV28 and TRBJ2-7, is DVKVTQSSRYLVKRTGEKVFLECVQDMDHENMFWYRQDPGLGLRLIYFSYDVKMKEKGDIPEGYSVSREKKERFSLILESASTNQTSMYLCASSWRGHSYEQYFGPGTRLTVT.